The T cell receptor (beta chain) described here comes from a study of T cell clonality in common variable immunodeficiency. Study findings and constraints: In common variable immunodeficiency, TCR beta chains reportedly carried fewer deletions and N-nucleotide insertions. CVID subjects shared fewer TCRbeta clones than healthy controls did.

All CVID subjects were on immunoglobulin replacement for at least one year. About this clone: Its cognate antigen is unknown. Coverage ceases 3 residues before the CDR3 finishes, and the germline J gene fills in the end.

The data were produced by immunoSEQ multiplex PCR, yet TCRdb's version contains in-frame clones alone and is incomplete. The table lists roughly 42,000 clones, with no singletons. Germline V gene lookup returns CDR1 SNHLY and CDR2 FYNNEI. Deletions cut 6 bases from V and 3 bases from J, with 6 bases between. There are 11 residues in the CDR3. This sequence joins TRBV2 and TRBJ2-7, with unresolved D. The source material was peripheral blood mononuclear cells. The source is a human donor with common variable immunodeficiency. CDR3 DNA (partial): TGTGCCAGCAGATCTAACTACGAG. Protein sequence: CASRSNYE. The entire CDR3 reads CASRSNYEQYF.